Shown below are 15 T cell receptor beta chains from a single sample sequenced in a study of blood T cell repertoires in COVID-19 (TCRdb year 2020). Libraries were constructed by the immunoSEQ multiplex PCR assay. TCRdb took over this immuneACCESS table, retaining in-frame rearrangements with V and J assigned. Such tables are incomplete; in checked studies, under half of the missing clones stem from an unresolved V gene, and the remainder is unexplained. The sample includes tens of thousands of clones, with around four fifths observed a single time. Of the sample, 25% to 40% falls within the top ten clones. The sample taken for sequencing was peripheral blood. The source is a woman older than 75 with active or convalescent COVID-19.

V and J are TRBV19 and TRBJ1-3, with 10 nucleotides matching TRBD1. Germline V CDR1 and CDR2: LNHDA, SQIVND (reference sequence). The CDR3 has 18 amino acids. J gave up 2 bases and V 7 bases, and 14 bases lay outside the gene matches. CDR3 residues: CASTKRGPGQGTGNTIYF. The CDR3 DNA reads as TGTGCCAGTACCAAACGAGGACCGGGACAGGGGACTGGAAACACCATATATTTT.

This clone has only a few counts. The V gene is TRBV7-3, the J gene TRBJ1-2, with TRBD1 as a possible D gene (6 bases). Trimming removed 5 bases from V and 4 bases from J, with 17 bases in between. CDR1 SGHTA and CDR2 FQGTGA come from the germline V gene. CDR3 length equals 15 residues. CDR3 loop: CASSPGRGEGYGYTF. The CDR3 coding sequence is TGTGCCAGCAGCCCAGGGAGGGGGGAAGGCTATGGCTACACCTTC.

V is TRBV19 and J is TRBJ1-2, with D maybe TRBD1 (5 bases). The V end was cut by 7 bases, the J end by 1 base, with 16 bases between. The length of the CDR3 is 15 residues. Germline values: CDR1 LNHDA, CDR2 SQIVND (reference sequence). The CDR3 DNA reads as TGTGCCAGTACCTTGGGACTGGGTATTAACTATGGCTACACCTTC. This encodes CASTLGLGINYGYTF.

On this clone: At one end, the junction sequence differs from germline, possibly due to a read error. The CDR3 region is CASSPGTSGRAHF. CDR3 DNA: TGTGCCAGCTCACCAGGGACTAGCGGGAGGGCCCATTTC. The rearrangement uses TRBV18 and TRBJ2-7; 16 bases are a match to TRBD2. CDR3 length equals 13 residues. Germline V gives CDR1 KGHSH, CDR2 LQKENI.

The V call is TRBV28, the J call TRBJ2-3; 7 bases align to TRBD2. This CDR3 has 13 amino acids. Germline V gene lookup returns CDR1 MDHEN and CDR2 SYDVKM. V was pared by 10 bases and J by 2 bases, with 6 bases of the junction left unmatched. The CDR3 sequence is CATNRDYTDTQYF. For the CDR3, the DNA is TGTGCCACCAACCGGGACTACACAGATACGCAGTATTTT. Full variable domain (rest looked up from reference TRBV28 and TRBJ2-3): DVKVTQSSRYLVKRTGEKVFLECVQDMDHENMFWYRQDPGLGLRLIYFSYDVKMKEKGDIPEGYSVSREKKERFSLILESASTNQTSMYLCATNRDYTDTQYFGPGTRLTVL.

The genes are TRBV19 and TRBJ1-2; 10 bases fit TRBD1. The length of the CDR3 is 14 residues. The germline V gene encodes CDR1 LNHDA and CDR2 SQIVND (reference sequence). V dropped 3 bases and J dropped 8; count of bases not matched to a gene: 6. The CDR3 nucleotides read TGTGCCAGTAGTATCTTCGGGACAGGGGAAGGCTACACCTTC. Protein: CASSIFGTGEGYTF.

The V gene is TRBV7-3, the J gene TRBJ2-3; perhaps TRBD1 as D (5 bases). Germline V gene sequence: CDR1 SGHTA, CDR2 FQGTGA. CDR3 length: 15 amino acids. The V and J ends lost 1 base and 4 bases respectively, with 12 bases between them. The CDR3 reads CASSLNKGLADTQYF. The CDR3 nucleotides read TGTGCCAGCAGCTTAAATAAGGGGTTGGCAGATACGCAGTATTTT.

The rearrangement uses TRBV9 and TRBJ1-2, with 8 bases aligning to TRBD1. With 3 bases clipped from V and 8 bases from J, the junction kept 12 bases outside the gene matches. The CDR3 is 15 residues long. From germline, CDR1 is SGDLS and CDR2 YYNGEE. The CDR3 is CASSGITGGVYGYTF. The CDR3, as DNA: TGTGCCAGCAGCGGAATTACAGGGGGAGTGTACGGCTACACCTTC. The whole variable domain, remainder taken from reference TRBV9 and TRBJ1-2, is DSGVTQTPKHLITATGQRVTLRCSPRSGDLSVYWYQQSLDQGLQFLIQYYNGEERAKGNILERFSAQQFPDLHSELNLSSLELGDSALYFCASSGITGGVYGYTFGSGTRLTVV.

The chain has TRBV2 and TRBJ2-7, with 7 positions matching TRBD1. The J segment lost 0 bases and the V segment lost 6 bases, leaving 5 bases of the junction unmatched. Germline CDR1 SNHLY, CDR2 FYNNEI. The CDR3 extends over 14 amino acids. The CDR3 DNA reads TGTGCCAGCAGACGGGACAGTAGCTCCTACGAGCAGTACTTC. It translates to CASRRDSSSYEQYF.

This clone has a single count. The chain is built from TRBV29-1 and TRBJ1-2; D perhaps matches TRBD1 (6 bases). This CDR3 comprises 12 residues. Germline V gene sequence: CDR1 SQVTM, CDR2 ANQGSEA. Deletions cut 7 bases from V and 6 bases from J, with 15 bases between. CDR3 residues: CSAGGGRDGYTF. The CDR3 DNA follows: TGCAGCGCTGGCGGGGGCAGGGATGGCTACACCTTC.

A few counts support this clone. The chain recombines TRBV15 with TRBJ2-5; 7 bases are shared with TRBD2. V lost 0 bases to trimming and J lost 5 bases; unmatched junction nucleotides: 3. The CDR3 is made up of 14 amino acids. Germline CDR1 is LNHNV and CDR2 is YYDKDF (reference sequence). The CDR3 is CATSRDISGETQYF. Written as DNA, the CDR3 is TGTGCCACCAGCAGAGATATTAGCGGGGAGACCCAGTACTTC. Drawing the rest from reference TRBV15 and TRBJ2-5, the complete variable domain is DAMVIQNPRYQVTQFGKPVTLSCSQTLNHNVMYWYQQKSSQAPKLLFHYYDKDFNNEADTPDNFQSRRPNTSFCFLDIRSPGLGDTAMYLCATSRDISGETQYFGPGTRLLVL.

This chain uses TRBV9 with TRBJ2-3; TRBD2 matches at 7 bases. V lost 4 bases and J lost 1; bases outside the gene matches: 6. The CDR3 consists of 15 residues. CDR1 is SGDLS, CDR2 YYNGEE, per germline. CDR3 in amino acids: CASSPRGVGTDTQYF. DNA for the CDR3: TGTGCCAGCAGCCCCCGGGGGGTGGGCACAGATACGCAGTATTTT.

The chain recombines TRBV19 with TRBJ2-1; D is possibly TRBD2 (5 bases). CDR1 LNHDA and CDR2 SQIVND come from the germline V gene (reference sequence). CDR3 length: 13 amino acids. V gave up 4 bases and J gave up 9 bases, with 13 bases separating them. DNA of the CDR3: TGTGCCAGTAGTAGAGGCGGAGGCGGTGAGCAGTTCTTC. It translates to CASSRGGGGEQFF.

This rearrangement joins TRBV5-4 to TRBJ1-1; no definite D call. The germline CDR1 and CDR2 sequences are SGHNT and YYREEE (reference sequence). The V end was cut by 4 bases, the J end by 1 base, with 8 bases between. The CDR3 is made up of 13 amino acids. DNA for the CDR3: TGTGCCAGCAGCAGCGCCTCGAACACTGAAGCTTTCTTT. Its translation: CASSSASNTEAFF.

V is TRBV15 and J is TRBJ1-5, with a weak D call TRBD1 (6 bases). This CDR3 is 13 amino acids long. V gave up 5 bases and J gave up 4 bases, with 9 bases separating them. Germline CDR1 reads LNHNV; CDR2 reads YYDKDF (reference sequence). The CDR3 nucleotides read TGTGCCACCAGCCACAGGGATAATCAGCCCCAGCATTTT. Translating gives CATSHRDNQPQHF.